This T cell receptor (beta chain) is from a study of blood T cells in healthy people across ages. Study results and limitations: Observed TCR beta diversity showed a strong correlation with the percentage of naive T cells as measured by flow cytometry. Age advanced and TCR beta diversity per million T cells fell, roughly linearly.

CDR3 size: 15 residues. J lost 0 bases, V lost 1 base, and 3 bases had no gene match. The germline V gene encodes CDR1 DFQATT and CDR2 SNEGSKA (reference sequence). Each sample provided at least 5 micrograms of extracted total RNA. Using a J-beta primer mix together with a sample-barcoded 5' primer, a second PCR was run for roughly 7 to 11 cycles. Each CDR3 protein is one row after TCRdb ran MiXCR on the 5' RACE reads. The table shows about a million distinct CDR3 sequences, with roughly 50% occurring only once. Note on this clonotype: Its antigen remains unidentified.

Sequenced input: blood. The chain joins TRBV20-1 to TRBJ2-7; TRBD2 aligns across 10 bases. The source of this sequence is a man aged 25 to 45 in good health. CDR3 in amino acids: CSARVLAGVSYEQYF. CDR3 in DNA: TGCAGTGCTAGAGTCCTAGCGGGGGTCTCCTACGAGCAGTACTTC.